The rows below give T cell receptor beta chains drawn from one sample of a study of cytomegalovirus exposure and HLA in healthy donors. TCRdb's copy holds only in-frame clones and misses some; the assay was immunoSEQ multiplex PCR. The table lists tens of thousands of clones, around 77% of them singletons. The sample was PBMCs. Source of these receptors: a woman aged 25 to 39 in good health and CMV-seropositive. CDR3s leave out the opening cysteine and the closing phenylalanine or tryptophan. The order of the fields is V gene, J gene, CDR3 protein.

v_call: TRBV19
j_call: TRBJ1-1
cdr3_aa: ASSRGLNTEAF

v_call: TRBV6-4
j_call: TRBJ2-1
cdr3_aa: ASRLGTSGSQPF

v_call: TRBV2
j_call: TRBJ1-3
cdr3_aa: ASSESPGATSGNTIY

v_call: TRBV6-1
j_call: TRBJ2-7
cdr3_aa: ASSDRGEQY

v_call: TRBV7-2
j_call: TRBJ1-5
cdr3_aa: ASSDRGFQPQH

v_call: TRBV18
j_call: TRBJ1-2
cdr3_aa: ASSPRGNPNYGYT

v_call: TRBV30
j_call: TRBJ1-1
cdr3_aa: AWRTGTGRHTEAF

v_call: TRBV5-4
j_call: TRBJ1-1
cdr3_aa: ASSLRRGFDTEAF

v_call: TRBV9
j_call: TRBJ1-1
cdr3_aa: ASSPGTGDEAF

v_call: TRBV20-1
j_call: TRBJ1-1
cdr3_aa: SASSPPEAF

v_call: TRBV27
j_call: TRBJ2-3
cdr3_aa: ASSFWSSSTDTQY

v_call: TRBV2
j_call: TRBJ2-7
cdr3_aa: ASSEWQGNEQY

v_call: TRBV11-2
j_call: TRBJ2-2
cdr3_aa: ASSLRGTEPGELF

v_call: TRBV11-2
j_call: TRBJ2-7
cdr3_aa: ASSFAVNYEQY

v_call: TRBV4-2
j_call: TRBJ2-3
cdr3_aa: ASSQEGQGAIDTQY

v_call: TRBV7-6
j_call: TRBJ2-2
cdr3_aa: ASSFRGLEGPGELF

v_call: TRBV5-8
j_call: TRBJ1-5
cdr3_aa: ASSFDRGGQPQH

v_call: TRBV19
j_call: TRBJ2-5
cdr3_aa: ARIGQVPQETQY

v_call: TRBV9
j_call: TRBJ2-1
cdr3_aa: ASSVSSGGAAYNEQF

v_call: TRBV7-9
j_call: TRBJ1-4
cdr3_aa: SSSSLGQAFY

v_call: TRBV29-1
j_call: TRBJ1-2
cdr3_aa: SVRQGANYGYT

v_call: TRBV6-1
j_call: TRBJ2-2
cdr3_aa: ASSGRDRDYTGELF

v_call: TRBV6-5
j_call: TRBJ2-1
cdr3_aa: ASSRQATGGEQF

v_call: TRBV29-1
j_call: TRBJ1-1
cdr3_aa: SVAPRGKGNTEAF

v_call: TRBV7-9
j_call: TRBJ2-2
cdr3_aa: ASSSQQGTDTGELF

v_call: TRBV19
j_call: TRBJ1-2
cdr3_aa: ASSTGGDGYT

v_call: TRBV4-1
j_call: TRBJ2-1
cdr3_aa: ASSHLQGISYNEQF

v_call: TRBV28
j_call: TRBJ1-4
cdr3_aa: ASSMTGGREKLF

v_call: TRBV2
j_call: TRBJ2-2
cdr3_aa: ASRQNTGELF

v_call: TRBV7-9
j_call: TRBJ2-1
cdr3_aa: ASSFVAGGPYNEQF

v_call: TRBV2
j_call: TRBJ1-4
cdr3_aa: ATSTGGSCQVF

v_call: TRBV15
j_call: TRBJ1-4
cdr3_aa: ATSRDRSGGEKLF

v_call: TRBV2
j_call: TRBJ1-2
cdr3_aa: ASSTGHNRMLDGYT

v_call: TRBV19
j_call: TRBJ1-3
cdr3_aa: ASSTLGQGSGNTIY

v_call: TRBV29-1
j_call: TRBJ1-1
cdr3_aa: SVVRTGVGEAF

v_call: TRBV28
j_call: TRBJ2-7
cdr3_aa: ASSPLGGDGYEQY

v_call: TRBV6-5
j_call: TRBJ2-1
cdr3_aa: ASKNAGQGRNEQF

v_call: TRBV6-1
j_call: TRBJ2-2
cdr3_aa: ASSETAGELF

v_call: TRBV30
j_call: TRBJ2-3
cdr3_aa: AWRAGSTDTQY

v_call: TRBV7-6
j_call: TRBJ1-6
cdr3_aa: ASSLRPPGQTNSPLH

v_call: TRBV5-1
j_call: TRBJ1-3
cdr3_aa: ASSSQDGNTIY

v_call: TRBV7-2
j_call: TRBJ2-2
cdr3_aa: ASAVRGLAAGELF

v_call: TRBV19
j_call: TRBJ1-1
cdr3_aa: ASSTPQGIGTEAF

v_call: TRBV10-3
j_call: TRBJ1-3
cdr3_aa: AISTGAAGNTIY

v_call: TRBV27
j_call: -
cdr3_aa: ASSSLAGGVLYEQY

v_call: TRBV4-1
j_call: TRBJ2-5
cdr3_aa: ASSQTPTGQETQY

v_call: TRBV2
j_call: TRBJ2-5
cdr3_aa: ASRTRGGTQY

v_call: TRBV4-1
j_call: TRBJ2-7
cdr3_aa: ASSHRPGEQY

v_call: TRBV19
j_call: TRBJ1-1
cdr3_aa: ASSIDRGLSEAF

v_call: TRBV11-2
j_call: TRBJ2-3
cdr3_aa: ASSLRLAGTNAQY

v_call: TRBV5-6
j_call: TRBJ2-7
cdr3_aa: ASSLRGSREQY

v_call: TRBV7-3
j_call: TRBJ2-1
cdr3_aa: ASSLTRGTYNEQF

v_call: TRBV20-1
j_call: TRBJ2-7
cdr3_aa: SAQGPVEQY

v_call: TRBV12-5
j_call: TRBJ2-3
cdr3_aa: ASGFGGGSTDTQY

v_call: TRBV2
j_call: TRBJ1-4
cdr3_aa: ASRGLATNEKLF

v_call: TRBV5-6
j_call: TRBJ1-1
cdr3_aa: ASKTEENTEAF